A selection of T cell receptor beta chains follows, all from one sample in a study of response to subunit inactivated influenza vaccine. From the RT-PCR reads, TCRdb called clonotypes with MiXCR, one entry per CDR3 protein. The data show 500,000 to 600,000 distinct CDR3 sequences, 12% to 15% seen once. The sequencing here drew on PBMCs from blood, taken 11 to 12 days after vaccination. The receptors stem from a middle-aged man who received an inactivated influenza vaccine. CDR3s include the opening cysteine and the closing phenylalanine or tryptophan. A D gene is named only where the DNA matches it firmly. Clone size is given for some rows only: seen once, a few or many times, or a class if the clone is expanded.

CDR3 DNA: TGTGCCAGCAGCCGTGGGACAGACACCGGGGAGCTGTTTTTT
CDR3 protein: CASSRGTDTGELFF
D gene: TRBD1
J gene: TRBJ2-2
clone size: few
V gene: TRBV12-3/TRBV12-4

CDR3 DNA: TGTGCCAGCAGCCCTTTCCCGAACACTGAAGCTTTCTTT
CDR3 protein: CASSPFPNTEAFF
D gene: .
J gene: TRBJ1-1
clone size: few
V gene: TRBV7-2

CDR3 DNA: TGTGCCAGCAGCCCACCTCGGGGTAAGGATGAGCAGTTCTTC
CDR3 protein: CASSPPRGKDEQFF
D gene: .
J gene: TRBJ2-1
clone size: few
V gene: TRBV9

CDR3 DNA: TGTGCCAGCAGTGAGGGTAGGGTCCACGAGCAGTACTTC
CDR3 protein: CASSEGRVHEQYF
D gene: .
J gene: TRBJ2-7
clone size: many
V gene: TRBV2

CDR3 DNA: TGTGCCCACCCAACGATATTTGGGGAGCTGTTTTTT
CDR3 protein: CAHPTIFGELFF
D gene: .
J gene: TRBJ2-2
clone size: many
V gene: TRBV7-9

CDR3 DNA: TGTGCCATCAGTGAGTCCGCTAGCGGGAGTTACGAGCAGTACTTC
CDR3 protein: CAISESASGSYEQYF
D gene: TRBD2
J gene: TRBJ2-7
clone size: .
V gene: TRBV10-3

CDR3 DNA: TGCGCCAGCAGCTTTAGCGGGGGTACCTACAATGAGCAGTTCTTC
CDR3 protein: CASSFSGGTYNEQFF
D gene: TRBD2
J gene: TRBJ2-1
clone size: few
V gene: TRBV5-1

CDR3 DNA: TGTGCCAGCAGATTATGGCCGAATGGCTACACCTTC
CDR3 protein: CASRLWPNGYTF
D gene: .
J gene: TRBJ1-2
clone size: .
V gene: TRBV28

CDR3 DNA: TGCAGTGTTACGGGGTTGACCGGGGAGCTGTTTTTT
CDR3 protein: CSVTGLTGELFF
D gene: .
J gene: TRBJ2-2
clone size: few
V gene: TRBV20-1

CDR3 DNA: TGTGCCATCAGTGACGGGGGGAGCACCGGGGAGCTGTTTTTT
CDR3 protein: CAISDGGSTGELFF
D gene: TRBD2
J gene: TRBJ2-2
clone size: .
V gene: TRBV10-3

CDR3 DNA: TGCAGTGCTAGCGACAGGGCACCCCGAGAGCAGTACTTC
CDR3 protein: CSASDRAPREQYF
D gene: TRBD1
J gene: TRBJ2-7
clone size: few
V gene: TRBV20-1

CDR3 DNA: TGTGCCAGCAGCCAAGACCCGGGGCAGAGCAATCAGCCCCAGCATTTT
CDR3 protein: CASSQDPGQSNQPQHF
D gene: .
J gene: TRBJ1-5
clone size: .
V gene: TRBV4-2

CDR3 DNA: TGTGCCAGTAGTATAGGGACTAGCCCGGGAGAGCAGTTCTTC
CDR3 protein: CASSIGTSPGEQFF
D gene: TRBD2
J gene: TRBJ2-1
clone size: once
V gene: TRBV19

CDR3 DNA: TGTGCCAGTAACCTCGAGTGGGTCATGAACACTGAAGCTTTCTTT
CDR3 protein: CASNLEWVMNTEAFF
D gene: .
J gene: TRBJ1-1
clone size: few
V gene: TRBV2

CDR3 DNA: TGCAGCGTTCTACGGGGAAACATTCAGTACTTC
CDR3 protein: CSVLRGNIQYF
D gene: .
J gene: TRBJ2-4
clone size: few
V gene: TRBV29-1

CDR3 DNA: TGTGCCAGCAGGTCCAGGACTGACAATTCACCCCTCCACTTT
CDR3 protein: CASRSRTDNSPLHF
D gene: .
J gene: TRBJ1-6
clone size: .
V gene: TRBV12-3/TRBV12-4

CDR3 DNA: TGCGCCAGCAGCCAACTCCTGGGACAGGGAAGCTACGAGCAGTACTTC
CDR3 protein: CASSQLLGQGSYEQYF
D gene: TRBD1
J gene: TRBJ2-7
clone size: .
V gene: TRBV4-1

CDR3 DNA: TGTGCCAGCAGTTCAGGGATCGAGCCCAATCAGCCCCAGCATTTT
CDR3 protein: CASSSGIEPNQPQHF
D gene: .
J gene: TRBJ1-5
clone size: .
V gene: TRBV12-3/TRBV12-4

CDR3 DNA: TGCGCCAGCAGCTTGGGGGACAGAAGACTTAATTCACCCCTCCACTTT
CDR3 protein: CASSLGDRRLNSPLHF
D gene: TRBD1
J gene: TRBJ1-6
clone size: .
V gene: TRBV5-1

CDR3 DNA: TGCGCCAGCAGCTTGAGCGGGAGGGACACAGATACGCAGTATTTT
CDR3 protein: CASSLSGRDTDTQYF
D gene: TRBD2
J gene: TRBJ2-3
clone size: many
V gene: TRBV5-1

CDR3 DNA: TGTGCCAGCGGAACACGCCTGCACAGGGGGCAGCCCCCCACGCATGGCTACACCTTC
CDR3 protein: CASGTRLHRGQPPTHGYTF
D gene: TRBD1
J gene: TRBJ1-2
clone size: few
V gene: TRBV6-2/TRBV6-3

CDR3 DNA: TGTGCCTGGGGCCCAAATAGCGGTCGGCAGTACTTC
CDR3 protein: CAWGPNSGRQYF
D gene: .
J gene: TRBJ2-7
clone size: .
V gene: TRBV30

CDR3 DNA: TGTGCCAGCTACGGGTGGCTAGCGGGAGTATCCGGGGAGCTGTTTTTT
CDR3 protein: CASYGWLAGVSGELFF
D gene: TRBD2
J gene: TRBJ2-2
clone size: few
V gene: TRBV6-1

CDR3 DNA: TGCGCCAGCAGCTTTGGTACGGGGTCACCCCTCCACTTT
CDR3 protein: CASSFGTGSPLHF
D gene: .
J gene: TRBJ1-6
clone size: .
V gene: TRBV5-1

CDR3 DNA: TGTGCCACCAATGACAGGGGAACCGGGGAGCTGTTTTTT
CDR3 protein: CATNDRGTGELFF
D gene: TRBD1
J gene: TRBJ2-2
clone size: few
V gene: TRBV24-1

CDR3 DNA: TGTGCCAGCAATCCCCCGGGGGCGGATGAAAAACTGTTTTTT
CDR3 protein: CASNPPGADEKLFF
D gene: .
J gene: TRBJ1-4
clone size: .
V gene: TRBV28

CDR3 DNA: TGCGCCAGCAGCTGGGAAACAGGGAACACTGAAGCTTTCTTT
CDR3 protein: CASSWETGNTEAFF
D gene: .
J gene: TRBJ1-1
clone size: many
V gene: TRBV5-1

CDR3 DNA: TGTGCCAGCAGTTTCGTGAAGGCGTCCTACGAGCAGTACTTC
CDR3 protein: CASSFVKASYEQYF
D gene: .
J gene: TRBJ2-7
clone size: .
V gene: TRBV28

CDR3 DNA: TGTGCCAGCAGTGAAGGGTGGACACGGAGGAGGGGTGGGAATCAGCCCCAGCATTTT
CDR3 protein: CASSEGWTRRRGGNQPQHF
D gene: .
J gene: TRBJ1-5
clone size: few
V gene: TRBV2

CDR3 DNA: TGTGCCAGCAGTCCTAGCGGGGGCCGGTATACGCAGTATTTT
CDR3 protein: CASSPSGGRYTQYF
D gene: TRBD2
J gene: TRBJ2-3
clone size: .
V gene: TRBV12-3/TRBV12-4

CDR3 DNA: TGCAGTGCTAGAGAGGGACAGGAGAATTCACCCCTCCACTTT
CDR3 protein: CSAREGQENSPLHF
D gene: TRBD1
J gene: TRBJ1-6
clone size: .
V gene: TRBV20-1

CDR3 DNA: TGTGCCAGCAGTTACGCGGGACTAGGGCTCGAGCAGTACTTC
CDR3 protein: CASSYAGLGLEQYF
D gene: TRBD2
J gene: TRBJ2-7
clone size: few
V gene: TRBV6-2/TRBV6-3

CDR3 DNA: TGCGCCAGCAGCTCGCAGACTGTTAAAGAGACCCAGTACTTC
CDR3 protein: CASSSQTVKETQYF
D gene: .
J gene: TRBJ2-5
clone size: .
V gene: TRBV5-1

CDR3 DNA: TGTGCCAGCAGTTATCGGACGGGGGCGCGGGCAGATACGCAGTATTTT
CDR3 protein: CASSYRTGARADTQYF
D gene: .
J gene: TRBJ2-3
clone size: .
V gene: TRBV6-5

CDR3 DNA: TGTGCCAGCAGCCCCCAGGAAGGGTATAATTCACCCCTCCACTTT
CDR3 protein: CASSPQEGYNSPLHF
D gene: .
J gene: TRBJ1-6
clone size: few
V gene: TRBV11-2

CDR3 DNA: TGTGCCTGGAGCCTCACGGGCCAGGGTTATAATTCACCCCTCCACTTT
CDR3 protein: CAWSLTGQGYNSPLHF
D gene: .
J gene: TRBJ1-6
clone size: few
V gene: TRBV30

CDR3 DNA: TGCAGTGCTAGAGAACTAGCGGGATTTCTCACCGGGGAGCTGTTTTTT
CDR3 protein: CSARELAGFLTGELFF
D gene: TRBD2
J gene: TRBJ2-2
clone size: .
V gene: TRBV20-1

CDR3 DNA: TGTGCCAGCCATAGGGGCCTTAGCACAGATACGCAGTATTTT
CDR3 protein: CASHRGLSTDTQYF
D gene: .
J gene: TRBJ2-3
clone size: few
V gene: TRBV28

CDR3 DNA: TGTGCCAGCAGTATCGACAGGGGTGATGAGCAGTTCTTC
CDR3 protein: CASSIDRGDEQFF
D gene: TRBD1
J gene: TRBJ2-1
clone size: few
V gene: TRBV12-3/TRBV12-4

CDR3 DNA: TGTGCCAGCAGTGGAATTGGAGACAGGTCCTACGAGCAGTACTTC
CDR3 protein: CASSGIGDRSYEQYF
D gene: .
J gene: TRBJ2-7
clone size: few
V gene: TRBV25-1

CDR3 DNA: TGTGCCACCAGTGAGGGGTTGAAGACCCAGTACTTC
CDR3 protein: CATSEGLKTQYF
D gene: .
J gene: TRBJ2-5
clone size: .
V gene: TRBV24-1

CDR3 DNA: TGTGCCTGGAACGTGGGTTCAGCCAAAAACATTCAGTACTTC
CDR3 protein: CAWNVGSAKNIQYF
D gene: .
J gene: TRBJ2-4
clone size: few
V gene: TRBV30

CDR3 DNA: TGTGCCAGCAGCCCCCAAGGACGTACTGAGACCCAGTACTTC
CDR3 protein: CASSPQGRTETQYF
D gene: .
J gene: TRBJ2-5
clone size: few
V gene: TRBV7-9

CDR3 DNA: TGCGCCAGCAGCCACCCGGGGATCTACGAGCAGTACTTC
CDR3 protein: CASSHPGIYEQYF
D gene: .
J gene: TRBJ2-7
clone size: .
V gene: TRBV4-1

CDR3 DNA: TGCGCCAGCAGCTTGACAGGGCCCGGGGGCACTGAAGCTTCCTTT
CDR3 protein: CASSLTGPGGTEASF
D gene: .
J gene: TRBJ1-1
clone size: once
V gene: TRBV5-1

CDR3 DNA: TGCAGTGCTAGAGCGGGAGGGAGCTACAATGAGCAGTTCTTC
CDR3 protein: CSARAGGSYNEQFF
D gene: TRBD2
J gene: TRBJ2-1
clone size: few
V gene: TRBV20-1

CDR3 DNA: TGTGCCAGCAGTTTAGGCCGACAGTTGTTGTATGGCTACACCTTC
CDR3 protein: CASSLGRQLLYGYTF
D gene: .
J gene: TRBJ1-2
clone size: .
V gene: TRBV12-3/TRBV12-4

CDR3 DNA: TGTGCCAGCAGCTTTGGAGGGGGCCGAGAGACCCAGTACTTC
CDR3 protein: CASSFGGGRETQYF
D gene: .
J gene: TRBJ2-5
clone size: .
V gene: TRBV7-8